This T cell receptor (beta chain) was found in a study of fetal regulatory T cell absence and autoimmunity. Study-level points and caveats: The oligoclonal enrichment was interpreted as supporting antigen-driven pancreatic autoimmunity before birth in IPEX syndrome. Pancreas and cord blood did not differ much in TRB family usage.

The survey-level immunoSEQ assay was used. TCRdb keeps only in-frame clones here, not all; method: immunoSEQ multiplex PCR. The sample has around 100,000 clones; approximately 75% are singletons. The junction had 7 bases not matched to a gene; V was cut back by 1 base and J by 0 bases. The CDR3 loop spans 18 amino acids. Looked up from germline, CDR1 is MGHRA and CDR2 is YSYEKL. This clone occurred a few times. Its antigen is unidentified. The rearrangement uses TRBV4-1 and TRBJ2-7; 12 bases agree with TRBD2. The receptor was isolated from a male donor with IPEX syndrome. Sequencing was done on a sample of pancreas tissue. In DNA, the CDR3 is TGCGCCAGCAGCCAAGGGGGCGCGGGACTAGCGGGCTCCTACGAGCAGTACTTC. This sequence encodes CASSQGGAGLAGSYEQYF.